The 27 T cell receptor beta chains below come from one sample, sequenced in a study of identical twins. One entry per CDR3 protein results from TCRdb running MiXCR on the 5' RACE reads. The sample comprises 1.5 million to 2 million distinct CDR3 sequences, 25% to 35% of which are singletons, and around 0.25% rests with the top ten. The sample was cord blood. These receptors came from a newborn girl in good health.

The sample holds a few counts of this clonotype. The gene calls are TRBV29-1 and TRBJ1-5; D might be TRBD1 (5 bases). Germline-derived CDR1 and CDR2 are SQVTM and ANQGSEA. This CDR3 contains 13 residues. V shed 6 bases and J shed 0 bases, with 9 bases lying between them. CDR3 sequence: CSVPTDSNQPQHF. CDR3 in DNA: TGCAGCGTCCCGACAGATAGCAATCAGCCCCAGCATTTT.

In this sample, this clonotype turned up once. The J gene is TRBJ1-1, the V gene TRBV28; D is possibly TRBD1 (6 bases). Germline CDR1 MDHEN, CDR2 SYDVKM. The CDR3 spans 12 residues. Trimming stripped 6 bases from V and 9 bases from J, with 14 bases between. In DNA, the CDR3 is TGTGCCAGCAGCCTGAGGGGGGGCCAAGCTTTCTTT. Amino acids: CASSLRGGQAFF.

The rearrangement links TRBV12-3 or TRBV12-4 to TRBJ2-1; D not certain. The CDR3 sequence is 13 residues long. V gave up 6 bases and J gave up 5 bases, with 11 bases separating them. CDR3 in DNA: TGTGCCAGCAGGTCACAGTTGCACAATGAGCAGTTCTTC. Its protein is CASRSQLHNEQFF.

The rearrangement joins TRBV16 to TRBJ2-1; 8 bases are shared with TRBD2. Germline V gene sequence: CDR1 KGHSY, CDR2 FQNENV. The CDR3 totals 18 residues. J gave up 0 bases and V 0 bases, and 7 bases lay outside the gene matches. The DNA of the CDR3 is TGTGCCAGCAGCCAATCTGGCCTAGCGGGTCTCTCCTACAATGAGCAGTTCTTC. As protein: CASSQSGLAGLSYNEQFF. Full variable domain (remainder filled in from reference TRBV16 and TRBJ2-1): GEEVAQTPKHLVRGEGQKAKLYCAPIKGHSYVFWYQQVLKNEFKFLISFQNENVFDETGMPKERFSAKCLPNSPCSLEIQATKLEDSAVYFCASSQSGLAGLSYNEQFFGPGTRLTVL.

This clonotype has at least ten counts. This chain links TRBV2 with TRBJ2-7, with 16 bases fitting TRBD2. Germline CDR1 is SNHLY and CDR2 is FYNNEI. The V segment lost 6 bases and the J segment 4 bases; nucleotides outside the gene matches: 0. The CDR3 covers 14 residues. The CDR3 sequence is CASRGLAGGYEQYF. The CDR3 bases are TGTGCCAGCAGGGGACTAGCGGGAGGGTACGAGCAGTACTTC.

This rearrangement joins TRBV28 to TRBJ1-2, with 12 positions matching TRBD1. The CDR3 covers 15 residues. Trimming at V came to 7 bases and at J to 7 bases, leaving 10 bases not matched to a gene. Germline CDR1 and CDR2: MDHEN and SYDVKM. The CDR3 nucleotides are TGTGCCAGCACGCCTCCGGGACAGGGGGCGGGTGGCTACACCTTC. Translated, it gives CASTPPGQGAGGYTF.

Details on this clonotype: The junction shows a germline mismatch at one end, possibly a read error. The chain has TRBV24-1 and TRBJ2-3; TRBD1 matches 9 bases. This CDR3 contains 14 residues. Per the germline V gene, CDR1 is KGHDR and CDR2 is SFDVKD. The CDR3: CVTSDHRGLDTQYF. The CDR3 DNA reads as TGTGTCACCAGTGACCACAGGGGGCTCGATACGCAGTATTTT.

About this clonotype itself: This clone may be a read error of a much larger clone one base away. The V and J genes are TRBV29-1 and TRBJ1-5; TRBD1 is a possible D gene (5 bases). CDR1 is SQVTM, CDR2 ANQGSEA, per germline. The CDR3 has 14 amino acids. CDR3: CSVADSYSNRPQHF. DNA for the CDR3: TGCAGCGTTGCCGACAGCTATAGCAATCGGCCCCAGCATTTT.

V gene TRBV9 combines with J gene TRBJ2-3, with 9 nucleotides matching TRBD2. This CDR3 has 16 amino acids. J lost 2 bases, V lost 0 bases, and 4 bases had no gene match. In germline, CDR1 is SGDLS, CDR2 YYNGEE. DNA for the CDR3: TGTGCCAGCAGCGTAGAGGGCGGGGGGGCCACAGATACGCAGTATTTT. It yields the protein CASSVEGGGATDTQYF.

This clonotype occurred many times. J is TRBJ2-5 and V is TRBV29-1; tentatively, D is TRBD2 (5 bases). The CDR3 runs 17 residues. V lost 1 base, J lost 2 bases, and 20 bases lay in between. Germline V gives CDR1 SQVTM, CDR2 ANQGSEA. In nucleotides, the CDR3 is TGCAGCGTTGAAGTCCCACCCCCAGGACTCCCACAAGAGACCCAGTACTTC. It translates to CSVEVPPPGLPQETQYF. Combining the CDR3 with reference TRBV29-1 and TRBJ2-5 gives the whole variable domain SAVISQKPSRDICQRGTSLTIQCQVDSQVTMMFWYRQQPGQSLTLIATANQGSEATYESGFVIDKFPISRPNLTFSTLTVSNMSPEDSSIYLCSVEVPPPGLPQETQYFGPGTRLLVL.

The sample holds many counts of this clonotype. V is TRBV12-3 or TRBV12-4 and J is TRBJ1-2; 7 bases fit TRBD1. The CDR3 loop spans 12 amino acids. The J segment lost 7 bases and the V segment lost 5 bases, leaving 4 bases of the junction unmatched. This CDR3 is CASSRDRVGYTF. CDR3 coding DNA: TGTGCCAGCAGTCGCGACAGGGTTGGCTACACCTTC.

This chain joins TRBV9 and TRBJ2-3, with D unresolved. The V end lost 0 bases, the J end lost 8 bases, and 13 bases lay between the germline ends. The CDR3 is made up of 14 amino acids. Germline lookup yields CDR1 SGDLS and CDR2 YYNGEE. This chain's CDR3 is CASSVDPNPTTQYF. The CDR3, as DNA: TGTGCCAGCAGCGTAGACCCCAATCCCACTACGCAGTATTTT.

The table lists this clonotype with a few counts. The chain recombines TRBV6-1 with TRBJ1-5, with 12 bases aligning to TRBD1. With 8 bases clipped from V and 5 bases from J, the junction kept 10 bases outside the gene matches. The CDR3 sequence is 16 residues long. The germline V gene encodes CDR1 MNHNS and CDR2 SASEGT. The CDR3 bases are TGTGCCAGCGACATGAGGGACAGGGGGCTTCATCAGCCCCAGCATTTT. Its translation is CASDMRDRGLHQPQHF.

This clonotype has just a few counts. This chain links TRBV20-1 with TRBJ2-1; 10 positions agree with TRBD2. The CDR3 covers 19 residues. V was pared by 3 bases and J by 4 bases, with 18 bases of the junction left unmatched. In germline, CDR1 is DFQATT, CDR2 SNEGSKA (reference sequence). CDR3 sequence: CSARGPGLAPLLKYNEQFF. The DNA of the CDR3 is TGCAGTGCTAGGGGACCGGGACTAGCGCCGCTCCTTAAGTACAATGAGCAGTTCTTC.

This clonotype occurred a few times. This chain links TRBV20-1 with TRBJ1-1; perhaps TRBD1 as D (5 bases). CDR3 length equals 13 residues. The V end was cut by 3 bases, the J end by 0 bases, with 8 bases between. Germline CDR1 DFQATT, CDR2 SNEGSKA (reference sequence). The CDR3 protein is CSARGRVNTEAFF. The CDR3, as DNA: TGCAGTGCTAGGGGCAGGGTGAACACTGAAGCTTTCTTT.

This chain joins TRBV29-1 and TRBJ1-2; no clear D gene. V was shortened by 2 bases and J by 4 bases, with 14 bases between the two germline ends. The CDR3 is made up of 14 amino acids. Per germline, CDR1 SQVTM and CDR2 ANQGSEA. The CDR3 spells CSVENSIGSYGYTF. As DNA, the CDR3 is TGCAGCGTTGAAAATTCGATAGGGAGCTATGGCTACACCTTC.

The V call is TRBV3-1, the J call TRBJ2-7; the D is unclear. V dropped 4 bases and J dropped 4 bases, with 11 bases sitting between them. The germline V gene has CDR1 LGHDT and CDR2 YNNKEL (reference sequence). The CDR3 totals 13 residues. The CDR3 protein is CASSLSNLYEQYF. The CDR3, as DNA: TGTGCCAGCAGCCTCTCAAACCTTTACGAGCAGTACTTC.

V usage is TRBV4-1 and J usage is TRBJ2-5; 9 bases line up with TRBD1. This CDR3 is built from 18 residues. Trimming at V came to 1 base and at J to 2 bases, leaving 11 bases not matched to a gene. CDR1 is MGHRA and CDR2 is YSYEKL in the germline V gene. In DNA, the CDR3 is TGCGCCAGCAGCCAAGTTGTCGGGACAGGGATTCGACAAGAGACCCAGTACTTC. As protein: CASSQVVGTGIRQETQYF.

V usage is TRBV7-2 and J usage is TRBJ1-2; perhaps TRBD1 as D (5 bases). Trimming left V 5 bases short and J 1 base short, with 23 bases between. Germline CDR1 reads SGHTA; CDR2 reads FQGNSA. CDR3 size: 18 residues. CDR3 bases: TGTGCCAGCAGCCTTATAAGGACACGCTCAAGTCTTAACTATGGCTACACCTTC. The encoded protein is CASSLIRTRSSLNYGYTF.

This clonotype was detected only a few times. The V gene is TRBV4-2, the J gene TRBJ2-4, with TRBD2 matching 15 bases. CDR3 length: 18 residues. The J segment lost 2 bases and the V segment lost 0 bases, leaving 2 bases of the junction unmatched. In germline, CDR1 is LGHNA, CDR2 YNFKEQ. The CDR3 region is CASSQDGLAGGSKNIQYF. The CDR3 DNA is TGTGCCAGCAGCCAAGATGGACTAGCGGGGGGGTCCAAAAACATTCAGTACTTC.

This clonotype was seen a single time. This chain links TRBV28 with TRBJ1-1, with TRBD1 matching 8 bases. Germline assignment: CDR1 MDHEN and CDR2 SYDVKM. The junction had 8 bases not matched to a gene; V was cut back by 8 bases and J by 6 bases. There are 13 residues in the CDR3. CDR3 loop: CASGGQGGAEAFF. The CDR3 DNA reads as TGTGCCAGCGGTGGACAGGGCGGCGCTGAAGCTTTCTTT.

The gene calls are TRBV6-5 and TRBJ2-2; D uncertain. This CDR3 is built from 13 residues. V gave up 6 bases and J gave up 0 bases, with 5 bases separating them. The V gene's germline CDR1 is MNHEY and CDR2 SVGAGI. The CDR3 DNA reads TGTGCCAGCAGGGGCGCGAACACCGGGGAGCTGTTTTTT. Amino acids: CASRGANTGELFF.

The chain couples TRBV20-1 to TRBJ2-7; D is unresolved. CDR1 is DFQATT, CDR2 SNEGSKA, per germline (reference sequence). The CDR3 runs 12 residues. Deletions cut 4 bases from V and 0 bases from J, with 7 bases between. CDR3 coding DNA: TGCAGTGCTAATTCGCCCTCCTACGAGCAGTACTTC. Amino acid sequence: CSANSPSYEQYF.

V gene TRBV20-1 combines with J gene TRBJ2-5; D is unresolved. The CDR3 contains 13 residues. Germline lookup yields CDR1 DFQATT and CDR2 SNEGSKA (reference sequence). V was trimmed by 3 bases and J by 1 base, leaving 9 bases between them. The CDR3 DNA sequence: TGCAGTGCTAGCGGTCCCGCCCAAGAGACCCAGTACTTC. Its protein product is CSASGPAQETQYF.

J is TRBJ2-4 and V is TRBV21-1; the table's D gene call, TRBD1, was not cross checked with the DNA. TRBV21-1 is classified as a pseudogene. The CDR3 length is 15 residues. DNA for the CDR3: TGTGCCAGCAGCAAGGTTTTGGCCAGGGCTGTCGGGCAGTACTTC. As protein: CASSKVLARAVGQYF.

The chain has TRBV7-9 and TRBJ1-1; 7 bases map to TRBD1. Germline V gene lookup returns CDR1 SEHNR and CDR2 FQNEAQ (reference sequence). The CDR3 totals 13 residues. V dropped 4 bases and J dropped 6; count of bases not matched to a gene: 5. CDR3 loop: CASSSPTGPEAFF. In DNA form, the CDR3 reads TGTGCCAGCAGCTCTCCGACAGGGCCTGAAGCTTTCTTT.

The table lists this clonotype with a few counts. The chain combines TRBV20-1 with TRBJ2-1, with 8 bases lining up with TRBD2. The CDR3 is 17 residues long. V was clipped by 2 bases and J by 0 bases; unmatched bases: 9. CDR1 is DFQATT and CDR2 is SNEGSKA in the germline V gene (reference sequence). The chain's CDR3 is CSARPDAGGASYNEQFF. CDR3 coding DNA: TGCAGTGCTAGACCCGACGCGGGGGGCGCCTCCTACAATGAGCAGTTCTTC.